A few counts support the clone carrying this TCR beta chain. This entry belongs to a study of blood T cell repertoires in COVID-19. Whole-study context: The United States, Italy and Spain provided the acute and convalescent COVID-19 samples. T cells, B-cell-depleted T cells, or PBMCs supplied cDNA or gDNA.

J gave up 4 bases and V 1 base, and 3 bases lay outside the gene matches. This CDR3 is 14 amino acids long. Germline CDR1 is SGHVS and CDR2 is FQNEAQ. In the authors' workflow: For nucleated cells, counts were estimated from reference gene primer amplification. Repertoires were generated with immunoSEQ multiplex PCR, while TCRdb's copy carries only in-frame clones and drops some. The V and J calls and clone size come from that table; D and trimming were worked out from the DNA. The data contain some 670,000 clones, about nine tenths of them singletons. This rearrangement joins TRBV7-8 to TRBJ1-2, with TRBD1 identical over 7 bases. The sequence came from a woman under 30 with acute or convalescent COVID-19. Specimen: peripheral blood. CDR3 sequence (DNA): TGTGCCAGCAGCTTAGGACAGGGACCCTATGGCTACACCTTC. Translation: CASSLGQGPYGYTF.